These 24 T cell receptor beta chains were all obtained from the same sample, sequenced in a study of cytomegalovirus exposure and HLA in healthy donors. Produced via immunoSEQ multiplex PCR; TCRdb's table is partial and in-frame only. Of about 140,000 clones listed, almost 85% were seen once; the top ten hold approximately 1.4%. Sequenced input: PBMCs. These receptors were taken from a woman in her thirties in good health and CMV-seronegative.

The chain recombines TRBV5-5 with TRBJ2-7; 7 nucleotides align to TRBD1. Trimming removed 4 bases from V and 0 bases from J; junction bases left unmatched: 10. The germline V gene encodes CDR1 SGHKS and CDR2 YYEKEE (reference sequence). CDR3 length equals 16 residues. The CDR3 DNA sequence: TGTGCCAGCAGCCAAAACCCGACAGGGAGCTCCTACGAGCAGTACTTC. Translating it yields CASSQNPTGSSYEQYF.

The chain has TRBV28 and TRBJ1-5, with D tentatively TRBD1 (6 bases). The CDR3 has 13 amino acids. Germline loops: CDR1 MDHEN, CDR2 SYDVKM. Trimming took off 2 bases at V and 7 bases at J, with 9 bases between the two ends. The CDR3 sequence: CASSLPGEQPQHF. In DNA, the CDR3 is TGTGCCAGCAGTTTACCAGGGGAGCAGCCCCAGCATTTT.

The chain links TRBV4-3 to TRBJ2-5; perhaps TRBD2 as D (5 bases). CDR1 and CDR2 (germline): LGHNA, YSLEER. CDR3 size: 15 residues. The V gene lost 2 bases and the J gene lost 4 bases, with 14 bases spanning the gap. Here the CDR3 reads CASSQQHRGTETQYF. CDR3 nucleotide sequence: TGCGCCAGCAGCCAACAACATCGGGGAACAGAGACCCAGTACTTC.

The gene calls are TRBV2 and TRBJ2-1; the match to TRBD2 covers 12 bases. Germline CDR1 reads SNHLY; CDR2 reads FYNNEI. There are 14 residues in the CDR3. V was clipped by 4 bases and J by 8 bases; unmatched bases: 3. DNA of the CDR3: TGTGCCAGCAGTGCGACTAGCGGGGGCTATGAGCAGTTCTTC. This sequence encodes CASSATSGGYEQFF.

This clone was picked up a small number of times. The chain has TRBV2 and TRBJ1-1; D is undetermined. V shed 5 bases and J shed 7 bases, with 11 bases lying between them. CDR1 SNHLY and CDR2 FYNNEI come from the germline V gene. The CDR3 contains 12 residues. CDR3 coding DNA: TGTGCCAGCAGTCTACAGTTGGGTGAAGCTTTCTTT. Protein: CASSLQLGEAFF. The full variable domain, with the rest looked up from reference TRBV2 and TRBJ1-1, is EPEVTQTPSHQVTQMGQEVILRCVPISNHLYFYWYRQILGQKVEFLVSFYNNEISEKSEIFDDQFSVERPDGSNFTLKIRSTKLEDSAMYFCASSLQLGEAFFGQGTRLTVV.

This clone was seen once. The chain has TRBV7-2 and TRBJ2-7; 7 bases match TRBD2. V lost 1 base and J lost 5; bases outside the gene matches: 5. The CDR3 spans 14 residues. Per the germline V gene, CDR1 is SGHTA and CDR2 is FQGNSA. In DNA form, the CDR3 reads TGTGCCAGCAGCTTAGGCTGGGGGGGTAACGAGCAGTACTTC. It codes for CASSLGWGGNEQYF.

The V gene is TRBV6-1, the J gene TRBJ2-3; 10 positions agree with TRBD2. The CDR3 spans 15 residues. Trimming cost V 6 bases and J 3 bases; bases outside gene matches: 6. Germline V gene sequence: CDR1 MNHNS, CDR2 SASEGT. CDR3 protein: CASSRAGGQTDTQYF. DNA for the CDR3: TGTGCCAGCAGCAGAGCGGGGGGGCAAACAGATACGCAGTATTTT.

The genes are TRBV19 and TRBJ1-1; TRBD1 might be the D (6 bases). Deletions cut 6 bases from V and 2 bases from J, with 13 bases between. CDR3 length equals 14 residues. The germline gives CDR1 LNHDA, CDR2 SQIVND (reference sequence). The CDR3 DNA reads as TGTGCCAGTAGACAGGGTCTAATAAACACTGAAGCTTTCTTT. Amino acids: CASRQGLINTEAFF.

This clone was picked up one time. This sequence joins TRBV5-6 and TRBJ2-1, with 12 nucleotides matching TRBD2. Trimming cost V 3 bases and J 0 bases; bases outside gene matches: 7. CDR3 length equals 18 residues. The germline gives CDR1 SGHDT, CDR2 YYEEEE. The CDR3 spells CASSSLAGGRSSYNEQFF. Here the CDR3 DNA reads TGTGCCAGCAGCTCACTAGCGGGGGGACGGAGCTCCTACAATGAGCAGTTCTTC.

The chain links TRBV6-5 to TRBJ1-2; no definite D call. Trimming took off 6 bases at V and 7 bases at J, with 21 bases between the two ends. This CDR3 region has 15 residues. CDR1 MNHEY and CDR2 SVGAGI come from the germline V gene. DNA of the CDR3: TGTGCCAGCAGCCGGGAGAAAGAAGGGCTCGGTGGCTACACCTTC. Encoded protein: CASSREKEGLGGYTF.

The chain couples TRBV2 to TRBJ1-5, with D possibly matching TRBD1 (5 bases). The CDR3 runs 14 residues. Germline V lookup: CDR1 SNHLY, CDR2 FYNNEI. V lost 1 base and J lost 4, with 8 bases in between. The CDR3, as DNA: TGTGCCAGCAGTGAAGGGGGGGGGAATCAGCCCCAGCATTTT. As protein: CASSEGGGNQPQHF.

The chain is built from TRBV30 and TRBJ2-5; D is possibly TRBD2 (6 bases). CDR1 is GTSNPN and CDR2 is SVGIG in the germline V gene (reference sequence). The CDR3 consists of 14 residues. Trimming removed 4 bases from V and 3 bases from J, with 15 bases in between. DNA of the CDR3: TGTGCCTGGAATAGGGACTCGAGGGAAGAGACCCAGTACTTC. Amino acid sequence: CAWNRDSREETQYF. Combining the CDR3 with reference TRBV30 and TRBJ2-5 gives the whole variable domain SQTIHQWPATLVQPVGSPLSLECTVEGTSNPNLYWYRQAAGRGLQLLFYSVGIGQISSEVPQNLSASRPQDRQFILSSKKLLLSDSGFYLCAWNRDSREETQYFGPGTRLLVL.

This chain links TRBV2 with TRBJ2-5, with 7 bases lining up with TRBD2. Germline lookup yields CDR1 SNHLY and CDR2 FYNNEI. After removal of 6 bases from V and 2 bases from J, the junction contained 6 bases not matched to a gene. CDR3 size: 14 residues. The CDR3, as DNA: TGTGCCAGCAGACGACTAGCACTACAAGAGACCCAGTACTTC. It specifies CASRRLALQETQYF.

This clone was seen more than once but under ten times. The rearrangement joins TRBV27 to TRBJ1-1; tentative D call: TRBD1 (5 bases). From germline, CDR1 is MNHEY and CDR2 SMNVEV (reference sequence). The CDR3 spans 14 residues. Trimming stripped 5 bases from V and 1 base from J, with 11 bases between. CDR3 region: CASSKQDQNTEAFF. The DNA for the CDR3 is TGTGCCAGCAGTAAACAGGATCAGAACACTGAAGCTTTCTTT.

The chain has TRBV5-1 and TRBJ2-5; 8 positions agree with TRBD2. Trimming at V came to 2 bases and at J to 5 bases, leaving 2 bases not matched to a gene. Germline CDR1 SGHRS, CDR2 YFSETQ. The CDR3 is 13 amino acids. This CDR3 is CASSFGGGETQYF. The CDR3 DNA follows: TGCGCCAGCAGCTTCGGCGGGGGGGAGACCCAGTACTTC.

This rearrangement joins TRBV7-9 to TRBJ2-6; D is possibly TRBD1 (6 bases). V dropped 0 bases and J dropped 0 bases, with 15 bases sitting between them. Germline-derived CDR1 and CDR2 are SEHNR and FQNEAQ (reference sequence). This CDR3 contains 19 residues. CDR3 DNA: TGTGCCAGCAGCTTAGCGTACAGGGCCCCACGCTCTGGGGCCAACGTCCTGACTTTC. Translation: CASSLAYRAPRSGANVLTF.

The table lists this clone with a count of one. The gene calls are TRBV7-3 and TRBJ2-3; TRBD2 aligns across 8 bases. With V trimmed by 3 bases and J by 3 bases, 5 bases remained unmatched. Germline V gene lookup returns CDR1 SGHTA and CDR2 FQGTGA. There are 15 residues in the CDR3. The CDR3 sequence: CASSLGAGGTDTQYF. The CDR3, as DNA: TGTGCCAGCAGCTTGGGGGCGGGGGGAACAGATACGCAGTATTTT.

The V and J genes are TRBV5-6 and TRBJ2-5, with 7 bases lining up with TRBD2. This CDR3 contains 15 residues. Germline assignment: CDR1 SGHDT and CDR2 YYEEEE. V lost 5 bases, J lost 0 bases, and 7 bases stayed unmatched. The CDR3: CASSRGRAYQETQYF. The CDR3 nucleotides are TGTGCCAGCAGTCGAGGGAGGGCGTACCAAGAGACCCAGTACTTC.

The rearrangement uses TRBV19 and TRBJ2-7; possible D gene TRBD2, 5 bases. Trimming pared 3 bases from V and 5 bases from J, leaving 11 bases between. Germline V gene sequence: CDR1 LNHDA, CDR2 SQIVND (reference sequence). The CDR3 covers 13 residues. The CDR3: CASSIPGFHEQYF. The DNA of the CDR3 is TGTGCCAGTAGTATTCCGGGGTTCCACGAGCAGTACTTC.

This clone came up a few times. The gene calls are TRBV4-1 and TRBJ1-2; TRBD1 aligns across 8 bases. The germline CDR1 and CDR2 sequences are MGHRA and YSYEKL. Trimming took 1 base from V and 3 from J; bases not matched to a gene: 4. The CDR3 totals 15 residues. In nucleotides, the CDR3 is TGCGCCAGCAGCCAAGCGGACAGGGTAGACTATGGCTACACCTTC. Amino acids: CASSQADRVDYGYTF.

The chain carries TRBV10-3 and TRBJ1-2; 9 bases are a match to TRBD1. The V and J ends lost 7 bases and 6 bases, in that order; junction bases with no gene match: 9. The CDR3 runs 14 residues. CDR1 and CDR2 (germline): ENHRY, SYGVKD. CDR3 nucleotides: TGTGCCATCACTCGGACAGGGGAGTACGATGGCTACACCTTC. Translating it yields CAITRTGEYDGYTF.

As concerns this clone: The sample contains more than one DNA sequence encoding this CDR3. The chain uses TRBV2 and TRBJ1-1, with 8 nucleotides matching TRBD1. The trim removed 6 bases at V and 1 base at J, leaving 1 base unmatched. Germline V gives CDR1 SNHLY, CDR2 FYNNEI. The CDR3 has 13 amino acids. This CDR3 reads CASRDRGNTEAFF. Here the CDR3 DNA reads TGTGCCAGCAGAGACAGGGGGAACACTGAAGCTTTCTTT.

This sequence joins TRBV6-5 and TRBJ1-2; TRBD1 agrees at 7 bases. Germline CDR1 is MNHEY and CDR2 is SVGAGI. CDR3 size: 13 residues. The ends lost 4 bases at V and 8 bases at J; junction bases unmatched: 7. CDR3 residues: CASSSQPDRGYTF. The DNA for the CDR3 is TGTGCCAGCAGTTCACAGCCGGACAGGGGCTACACCTTC.

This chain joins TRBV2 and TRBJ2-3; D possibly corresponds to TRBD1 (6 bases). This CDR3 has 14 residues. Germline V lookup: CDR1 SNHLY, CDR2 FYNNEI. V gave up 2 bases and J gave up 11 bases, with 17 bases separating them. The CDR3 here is CASSEQGPTLRQYF. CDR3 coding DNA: TGTGCCAGCAGTGAACAGGGGCCGACCCTCAGGCAGTATTTT.